This T cell receptor beta chain appears in the sequencing data of a study of T cell repertoires in cytomegalovirus infection. About the research overall: In the study, CMV epitopes included recently identified HLA-C-restricted and well-studied HLA-B-restricted ones. An indication of both CMV infection and matching HLA type came from public TCR beta signatures. Study-level findings and limits: The study found HLA-C-restricted CMV-specific TCR beta clonotypes dominating the ex vivo response. The cumulative frequency of public TCR beta families identified carriers of CMV plus the relevant HLA.

This CDR3 contains 14 residues. The ends were cut back, 4 bases at V and 2 bases at J, with 9 bases in the middle. CDR1 is SGHVS, CDR2 FNYEAQ, per germline. TCRdb processed the reads anew with MiXCR; each CDR3 protein has one entry. The sample includes 750,000 to 950,000 distinct CDR3 sequences, under 35% of them seen just once. With respect to this clonotype: The target antigen is unknown.

The J gene is TRBJ2-4, the V gene TRBV7-6, with D possibly matching TRBD1 (6 bases). The sequence was collected from a human donor in good health (CMV status not recorded). Some clones in this sample may be carry-over from other donors' samples. This specimen consisted of cultured CD8+ T cells from PBMCs, obtained from culture after CMV antigen stimulation. CDR3 sequence reads: CASSSGDTKNIQYF. For the CDR3, the DNA is TGTGCCAGCAGCTCAGGGGACACCAAAAACATTCAGTACTTC.